A single sample gave rise to the 8 T cell receptor beta chains below, sequenced in a study of neurological immune-mediated disorders. TCRdb itself ran the 5' RACE reads through MiXCR, one entry per CDR3 protein. Of about 71,000 distinct CDR3 sequences in the sample, 3.4% were seen once. The sequenced sample consisted of PBMCs. The receptors were gathered from a man aged 35 to 55 with multiple sclerosis.

This clonotype was observed at least ten times. The V and J genes are TRBV12-3 or TRBV12-4 and TRBJ2-2; 7 nucleotides match TRBD1. The J segment lost 6 bases and the V segment lost 5 bases, leaving 21 bases of the junction unmatched. The CDR3 contains 19 residues. CDR3 bases: TGTGCCAGCAGTCCTGAACGATCCGGACAGGCTAGAGGCTCCGGGGAGCTGTTTTTT. Amino acid sequence: CASSPERSGQARGSGELFF.

This clonotype was detected many times. The J gene is TRBJ2-7, the V gene TRBV27, with D uncertain. Germline V CDR1 and CDR2: MNHEY, SMNVEV (reference sequence). CDR3 length: 13 residues. V lost 10 bases, J lost 2 bases, and 15 bases lay in between. CDR3 protein: CATMSRPAYEQYF. The CDR3 DNA reads TGTGCCACCATGAGTCGCCCAGCCTACGAGCAGTACTTC.

The J gene is TRBJ2-7, the V gene TRBV18; the D gene is possibly TRBD2 (5 bases). The V and J ends lost 8 bases and 5 bases respectively, with 7 bases between them. The germline V gene has CDR1 KGHSH and CDR2 LQKENI. The CDR3 has 10 amino acids. The CDR3 loop is CASGGNEQYF. CDR3 nucleotide sequence: TGTGCCAGCGGAGGTAACGAGCAGTACTTC.

There are many counts of this clonotype. The chain combines TRBV20-1 with TRBJ1-5, with 8 bases matching TRBD1. This CDR3 region has 13 residues. V gave up 5 bases and J gave up 6 bases; unmatched junction bases: 6. Germline-derived CDR1 and CDR2 are DFQATT and SNEGSKA (reference sequence). CDR3 residues: CSADPGGGQPQHF. Here the CDR3 DNA reads TGCAGTGCTGACCCAGGGGGCGGTCAGCCCCAGCATTTT.

Ten or more counts support this clonotype. The V and J genes are TRBV6-5 and TRBJ2-7, with D possibly being TRBD2 (5 bases). The CDR3 totals 15 residues. V lost 5 bases and J lost 0, with 14 bases in between. Germline CDR1 and CDR2: MNHEY and SVGAGI. This chain's CDR3 is CASSTRDAGSYEQYF. CDR3 sequence (DNA): TGTGCCAGCAGTACCCGGGATGCAGGCTCCTACGAGCAGTACTTC.

At least ten counts were recorded for this clonotype. As DNA, the CDR3 is TGTGCCAGCAGTGAGCGGACAGTAAACACCGGGGAGCTGTTTTTT. This translates into CASSERTVNTGELFF. The V and J genes are TRBV6-6 and TRBJ2-2, with a weak D call TRBD1 (6 bases). The CDR3 contains 15 residues. Deletions cut 5 bases from V and 2 bases from J, with 12 bases between. In germline, CDR1 is MNHNY, CDR2 SVGAGI (reference sequence).

This clonotype appeared many times. The V and J genes are TRBV5-1 and TRBJ1-2; 8 bases match TRBD1. Germline V gene sequence: CDR1 SGHRS, CDR2 YFSETQ. V was clipped by 0 bases and J by 6 bases; unmatched bases: 4. This CDR3 region has 14 residues. CDR3 DNA: TGCGCCAGCAGCTTGGATGGCAGGGGGCATGGCTACACCTTC. It encodes CASSLDGRGHGYTF.

In its sample, this clonotype was seen many times. The chain employs TRBV5-1 and TRBJ2-7; 7 bases are a match to TRBD1. The trim removed 4 bases at V and 0 bases at J, leaving 4 bases unmatched. Germline assignment: CDR1 SGHRS and CDR2 YFSETQ. The CDR3 has 14 residues. The CDR3 here is CASSEGAISYEQYF. CDR3 DNA sequence: TGCGCCAGCAGCGAGGGGGCCATCTCCTACGAGCAGTACTTC.